Sequencing of this T cell receptor (beta chain) was carried out in a study of blood T cell repertoires in COVID-19. Study at large: Sites across the United States, Italy and Spain contributed samples from acute and convalescent COVID-19. PBMCs, B-cell-depleted T cells, or T cells provided the cDNA or gDNA that made up the material.

Germline V gene lookup returns CDR1 SGHVS and CDR2 FNYEAQ. This CDR3 spans 14 amino acids. Trimming took off 4 bases at V and 6 bases at J, with 15 bases between the two ends. Profiling relied on immunoSEQ multiplex PCR, and the TCRdb table lists in-frame clones only, not all of them. The repertoire holds more than 200,000 clones, 82% seen once, with around 8% in the top ten. Seattle patient enrollment occurred during active infection, with longitudinal follow-up thereafter. The TCR originated in a woman over 75 with COVID-19, enrolled during active disease. The specimen was peripheral blood. The genes are TRBV7-6 and TRBJ1-2, with a weak D call TRBD1 (5 bases). The CDR3 nucleotides read TGTGCCAGCAGCTCGACCCTATGGGGGGATGGCTACACCTTC. Amino acid sequence: CASSSTLWGDGYTF. Looking up the rest from reference TRBV7-6 and TRBJ1-2 gives the full variable domain: GAGVSQSPRYKVTKRGQDVALRCDPISGHVSLYWYRQALGQGPEFLTYFNYEAQQDKSGLPNDRFSAERPEGSISTLTIQRTEQRDSAMYRCASSSTLWGDGYTFGSGTRLTVV.